Below, 20 T cell receptor beta chains from the same sample are listed, as sequenced in a study of regulatory T cells in long-lasting Graves disease. Time point in this sample: newly diagnosed GD, antithyroid drugs for less than 3 months. PBMCs provided the RNA from which the TCR library was made. Researchers made TCR beta libraries by using iRepertoire HTBI primers and running Arm-PCR on CDR3 regions. TCRdb redid the calling of the multiplex PCR reads with MiXCR, one entry per CDR3 protein. The sample includes a few hundred thousand distinct CDR3 sequences, 14% seen only once; the top ten take about a sixth. This sample was also put to use in a study of T cells in Graves' hyperthyroidism and ophthalmopathy.

Here the sequenced sample was peripheral blood mononuclear cells (PBMCs), taken at new diagnosis, from a patient treated with antithyroid drugs. The source of these receptors is a woman aged 45 to 65 with Graves disease.

This clonotype was counted once. The chain combines TRBV19 with TRBJ2-2; D may be TRBD1 or TRBD2 (6 bases each). Germline loops: CDR1 LNHDA, CDR2 SQIVND (reference sequence). The CDR3 sequence is 14 residues long. V was clipped by 4 bases and J by 10 bases, with 16 bases between them. CDR3 region: CASSKPRGRKELFF. Written as DNA, the CDR3 is TGTGCCAGTAGTAAACCTCGGGGGCGGAAGGAGCTGTTTTTT.

The chain uses TRBV4-1 and TRBJ2-4; tentative D call: TRBD2 (6 bases). Germline V gene lookup returns CDR1 MGHRA and CDR2 YSYEKL. The V end was cut by 4 bases, the J end by 2 bases, with 21 bases between. The CDR3 consists of 18 residues. The CDR3 coding sequence is TGCGCCAGCAGCCCCTTCGGAGGGGACGGAAATTCCAAAAACATTCAGTACTTC. Its translation: CASSPFGGDGNSKNIQYF.

In its sample, this clonotype was seen a few times. A much larger clonotype is one base distant, so this may be a read error. This chain uses TRBV20-1 with TRBJ2-7; a possible D gene is TRBD1 (6 bases). V shed 6 bases and J shed 5 bases, with 20 bases lying between them. Germline V gene sequence: CDR1 DFQATT, CDR2 SNEGSKA (reference sequence). The CDR3 contains 14 residues. The CDR3 DNA reads TGCAGTGCGCCGCCCCCAGGGGCAAGCAACGAGCAGTACTTC. Protein: CSAPPPGASNEQYF.

Points on this clonotype: With a much larger clone just one base away, this may be a read error. The chain is built from TRBV5-1 and TRBJ2-7; D possibly corresponds to TRBD2 (6 bases). Germline V gene data show CDR1 as SGHRS and CDR2 as YFSETQ. The CDR3 runs 13 residues. CDR3 sequence reads: CASSRERDYEHYF. Written as DNA, the CDR3 is TGCGCCAGCAGTCGGGAGCGTGACTACGAGCACTACTTC.

The genes are TRBV4-1 and TRBJ2-1, with 9 bases aligning to TRBD2. The CDR3 is 16 residues long. Germline V gene data show CDR1 as MGHRA and CDR2 as YSYEKL. V gave up 2 bases and J gave up 6 bases; unmatched junction bases: 8. This chain's CDR3 is CASSQPAGGPVNEQFF. The CDR3 coding sequence is TGCGCCAGCAGCCAACCGGCGGGAGGGCCGGTCAATGAGCAGTTCTTC.

Ten or more counts support this clonotype. J is TRBJ2-5 and V is TRBV11-2; D gene uncertain. The V gene lost 5 bases and the J gene lost 0 bases, with 13 bases spanning the gap. Germline-derived CDR1 and CDR2 are SGHAT and FQNNGV. The CDR3 covers 15 residues. The CDR3 spells CASSPPGPYQETQYF. CDR3 nucleotide sequence: TGTGCCAGCAGCCCCCCAGGACCCTACCAAGAGACCCAGTACTTC.

The table lists this clonotype with many counts. The chain has TRBV24-1 and TRBJ2-2; D remains unclear. This CDR3 is 12 amino acids long. Trimming pared 8 bases from V and 4 bases from J, leaving 7 bases between. CDR1 and CDR2 (germline): KGHDR, SFDVKD. CDR3 protein: CATTDGTGELFF. The CDR3 coding sequence is TGTGCCACCACGGACGGCACCGGGGAGCTGTTTTTT.

This clonotype was counted between two and nine times. This rearrangement joins TRBV9 to TRBJ2-1; D may be TRBD1 or TRBD2 (6 bases each). Germline CDR1 reads SGDLS; CDR2 reads YYNGEE. Trimming took off 1 base at V and 8 bases at J, with 16 bases between the two ends. This CDR3 has 15 residues. CDR3 loop: CASSVRDAGGDEQFF. For the CDR3, the DNA is TGTGCCAGCAGCGTACGGGACGCCGGGGGCGATGAGCAGTTCTTC.

This clonotype has ten or more counts. V is TRBV28 and J is TRBJ2-3; TRBD2 agrees at 11 bases. Germline trimming cut 6 bases from V and 0 bases from J; bases unmatched to any gene: 5. CDR3 size: 16 residues. Germline V gene data show CDR1 as MDHEN and CDR2 as SYDVKM. The CDR3 region is CASSSLAGGSTDTQYF. The CDR3 region has the DNA TGTGCCAGCAGCTCATTAGCGGGAGGGAGCACAGATACGCAGTATTTT.

This clonotype has at least ten counts. The chain carries TRBV2 and TRBJ1-6, with D perhaps TRBD1 (5 bases). The length of the CDR3 is 12 residues. Germline V gene sequence: CDR1 SNHLY, CDR2 FYNNEI. The V end was cut by 4 bases, the J end by 17 bases, with 15 bases between. The CDR3 DNA follows: TGTGCCAGCAGTGCGACAGACCTCAGGGTCCACTTT. Translation: CASSATDLRVHF. Full variable domain (outside the CDR3, taken from reference TRBV2 and TRBJ1-6): EPEVTQTPSHQVTQMGQEVILRCVPISNHLYFYWYRQILGQKVEFLVSFYNNEISEKSEIFDDQFSVERPDGSNFTLKIRSTKLEDSAMYFCASSATDLRVHFGNGTRLTVT.

This clonotype has at least ten counts. The V and J genes are TRBV18 and TRBJ1-5; D not certain. Trimming removed 3 bases from V and 6 bases from J, with 12 bases in between. From germline, CDR1 is KGHSH and CDR2 LQKENI. The CDR3 runs to 14 residues. CDR3 protein: CASSPDGMFQPQHF. CDR3 sequence (DNA): TGTGCCAGCTCACCGGACGGGATGTTTCAGCCCCAGCATTTT. Full variable domain (missing parts from reference TRBV18 and TRBJ1-5): NAGVMQNPRHLVRRRGQEARLRCSPMKGHSHVYWYRQLPEEGLKFMVYLQKENIIDESGMPKERFSAEFPKEGPSILRIQQVVRGDSAAYFCASSPDGMFQPQHFGDGTRLSIL.

This clonotype was detected many times. The CDR3: CASSLTGGNQPQHF. Here the CDR3 DNA reads TGTGCCAGCAGTTTGACTGGAGGCAATCAGCCCCAGCATTTT. The chain joins TRBV7-9 to TRBJ1-5; D is ambiguous. Germline CDR1 is SEHNR and CDR2 is FQNEAQ (reference sequence). Trimming took 6 bases from V and 2 from J, leaving 11 bases between them. The CDR3 length is 14 residues.

The rearrangement uses TRBV28 and TRBJ1-2; tentatively, D is TRBD1 (5 bases). This CDR3 is built from 13 residues. Germline lookup yields CDR1 MDHEN and CDR2 SYDVKM. V dropped 6 bases and J dropped 12 bases, with 20 bases sitting between them. The CDR3 DNA follows: TGTGCCAGCAGCCGCGCGGGACTGTCAATAAACACCTTC. Translated: CASSRAGLSINTF.

This clonotype was detected many times. The gene calls are TRBV28 and TRBJ2-7, with 10 positions matching TRBD2. CDR1 and CDR2 from the germline V gene are MDHEN and SYDVKM. Trimming at V came to 4 bases and at J to 4 bases, leaving 7 bases not matched to a gene. CDR3 length: 15 residues. Written as DNA, the CDR3 is TGTGCCAGCAGTTCCCCCGGGACTAGCGAGTACGAGCAGTACTTC. Protein: CASSSPGTSEYEQYF.

This clonotype was counted many times. This chain joins TRBV5-1 and TRBJ2-7; 7 nucleotides align to TRBD1. V dropped 3 bases and J dropped 0; count of bases not matched to a gene: 9. Germline V lookup: CDR1 SGHRS, CDR2 YFSETQ. This CDR3 comprises 16 residues. The CDR3 region has the DNA TGCGCCAGCAGCTCGATAACAGGGGCCCGCTCCTACGAGCAGTACTTC. Translating gives CASSSITGARSYEQYF.

This clonotype has only a few counts. The chain joins TRBV28 to TRBJ1-4; D remains unclear. V lost 4 bases to trimming and J lost 5 bases, with 20 bases between them. CDR1 MDHEN and CDR2 SYDVKM come from the germline V gene. This CDR3 is built from 17 residues. The CDR3 reads CASSSGAREGGNEKLFF. The DNA for the CDR3 is TGTGCCAGCAGTTCTGGAGCCCGCGAGGGAGGGAATGAAAAACTGTTTTTT.

This clonotype was detected many times. As DNA, the CDR3 is TGTGCCAGCAGTTTGTCACAGGGGGCCCCCTACGAGCAGTACTTC. This sequence encodes CASSLSQGAPYEQYF. V and J are TRBV28 and TRBJ2-7; TRBD1 matches 9 bases. With V trimmed by 3 bases and J by 2 bases, 5 bases remained unmatched. The CDR3 consists of 15 residues. CDR1 and CDR2 (germline): MDHEN, SYDVKM.

In its sample, this clonotype was seen many times. This chain uses TRBV30 with TRBJ2-1; tentatively, D is TRBD1 or TRBD2 (5 bases each). In germline, CDR1 is GTSNPN, CDR2 SVGIG (reference sequence). This CDR3 contains 15 residues. Trimming took off 2 bases at V and 6 bases at J, with 17 bases between the two ends. CDR3 residues: CAWSIPGPRLNEQFF. The CDR3 DNA follows: TGTGCCTGGAGTATCCCGGGACCCAGGCTCAATGAGCAGTTCTTC.

This clonotype was recorded at least ten times. V gene TRBV11-2 combines with J gene TRBJ2-1; D unresolved. The CDR3 has 16 amino acids. Germline lookup yields CDR1 SGHAT and CDR2 FQNNGV. The V gene lost 5 bases and the J gene lost 6 bases, with 20 bases spanning the gap. As DNA, the CDR3 is TGTGCCAGCAGCACCCTGAGGCAGGCTTCCCTCAATGAGCAGTTCTTC. This encodes CASSTLRQASLNEQFF. Full variable domain (remainder filled in from reference TRBV11-2 and TRBJ2-1): EAGVAQSPRYKIIEKRQSVAFWCNPISGHATLYWYQQILGQGPKLLIQFQNNGVVDDSQLPKDRFSAERLKGVDSTLKIQPAKLEDSAVYLCASSTLRQASLNEQFFGPGTRLTVL.

The chain couples TRBV13 to TRBJ2-2; 9 bases agree with TRBD2. Trimming at V came to 5 bases and at J to 8 bases, leaving 9 bases not matched to a gene. In germline, CDR1 is PRHDT, CDR2 FYEKMQ (reference sequence). The CDR3 length is 15 residues. In DNA, the CDR3 is TGTGCCAGCAGCCCCGGGACTAGCTGGGTTGGGGAGCTGTTTTTT. Its protein is CASSPGTSWVGELFF.